This T cell receptor beta chain comes out of a study of blood T cell repertoires in COVID-19. Study summary: PBMCs, B-cell-depleted T cells, or T cells provided the cDNA or gDNA that made up the material.

Germline lookup yields CDR1 SGHAT and CDR2 FQNNGV. This CDR3 spans 15 amino acids. V dropped 5 bases and J dropped 5; count of bases not matched to a gene: 9. As processed by the authors: Estimates of nucleated cell counts were drawn from the amplification of reference gene primers. The method was immunoSEQ multiplex PCR; TCRdb's version includes in-frame clones alone and lacks a portion of them. Clonal size and the V and J genes are those of that table, whereas D and trimming came from the DNA. The sample holds around 160,000 clones, roughly 74% seen once. The receptor's source is an elderly woman with acute or convalescent COVID-19. The sample comprised peripheral blood. The chain carries TRBV11-2 and TRBJ1-2, with 9 bases matching TRBD1. The CDR3 is CASSRGQGRGYGYTF. CDR3 nucleotide sequence: TGTGCCAGCAGCCGCGGACAGGGGAGGGGGTATGGCTACACCTTC.